This TCR beta chain is from a study of radiotherapy plus CTLA-4 blockade in lung cancer. CDR1 is MDHEN and CDR2 is SYDVKM in the germline V gene. There are 15 residues in the CDR3. V was cut by 4 bases and J by 4 bases, with 13 bases left in between. Here immunoSEQ multiplex PCR was the method, and the copy in TCRdb shows in-frame clones only, minus some. The repertoire holds more than 95,000 clones, about four fifths seen once, with around 2.8% in the top ten. This clone was seen more than once but under ten times. Patients had chemo-refractory metastatic non-small-cell lung cancer and received focal radiation plus CTLA-4 blockade that used ipilimumab.

The sequencing used peripheral blood, collected from a patient treated with radiotherapy plus ipilimumab. The source of this sequence is a human donor with non-small cell lung cancer who had a partial response to radiotherapy plus ipilimumab. Some clones in this sample may be carry-over from other donors' samples. This chain uses TRBV28 with TRBJ1-4; weak D call: TRBD1 (6 bases). The CDR3 is CASSSQDSSNEKLFF. The CDR3 DNA sequence: TGTGCCAGCAGTTCCCAGGACAGTAGTAATGAAAAACTGTTTTTT.